This T cell receptor beta chain stems from a study of shared clonotypes between healthy human individuals. There are 18 residues in the CDR3. Trimming cost V 0 bases and J 1 base, with 16 bases left between them. The germline gives CDR1 LNHNV, CDR2 YYDKDF (reference sequence). Running of the assay took place at deep level. The data were produced by immunoSEQ multiplex PCR, yet TCRdb's version contains in-frame clones alone and is incomplete. Of over a million clones in the sample, 70% to 80% are singletons; the top ten hold more than 0.55%. This sequence originates from a man between 18 and 29 years old in good health. Some clones in this sample may be carry-over from other donors' samples. Sequenced input: memory CD4+ T cells from PBMCs. As to subset: CD45RA-negative fraction. The chain recombines TRBV15 with TRBJ2-4; D not resolved. CDR3 loop: CATSRERPTELAKNIQYF. CDR3 sequence (DNA): TGTGCCACCAGCAGAGAAAGACCCACCGAACTGGCCAAAAACATTCAGTACTTC.